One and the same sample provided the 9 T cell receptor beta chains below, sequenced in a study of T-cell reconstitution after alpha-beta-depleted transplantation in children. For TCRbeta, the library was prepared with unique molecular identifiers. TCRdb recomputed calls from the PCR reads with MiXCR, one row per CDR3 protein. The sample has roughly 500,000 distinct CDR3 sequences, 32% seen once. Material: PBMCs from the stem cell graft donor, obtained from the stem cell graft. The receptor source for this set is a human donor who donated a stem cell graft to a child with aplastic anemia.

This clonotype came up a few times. CDR3 loop: CASSRPGQGATEAFF. CDR3 nucleotide sequence: TGTGCCAGCAGTAGGCCGGGACAGGGGGCGACTGAAGCTTTCTTT. The chain employs TRBV6-1 and TRBJ1-1; 12 positions match TRBD1. From germline, CDR1 is MNHNS and CDR2 SASEGT. Unmatched junction bases numbered 6, after V lost 5 bases and J lost 5 bases. The CDR3 has 15 residues.

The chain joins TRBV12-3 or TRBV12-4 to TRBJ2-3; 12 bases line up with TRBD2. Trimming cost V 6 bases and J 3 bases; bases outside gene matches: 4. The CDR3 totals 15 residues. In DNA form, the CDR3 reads TGTGCCAGCAGGAAAACTAGCGGGAGGACAGATACGCAGTATTTT. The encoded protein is CASRKTSGRTDTQYF.

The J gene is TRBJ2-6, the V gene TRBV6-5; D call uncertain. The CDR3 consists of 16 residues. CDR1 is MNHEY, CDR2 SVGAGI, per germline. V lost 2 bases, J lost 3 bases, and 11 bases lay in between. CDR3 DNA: TGTGCCAGCAGTTACGAGTGGGGTGGTGGGGCCAACGTCCTGACTTTC. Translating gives CASSYEWGGGANVLTF.

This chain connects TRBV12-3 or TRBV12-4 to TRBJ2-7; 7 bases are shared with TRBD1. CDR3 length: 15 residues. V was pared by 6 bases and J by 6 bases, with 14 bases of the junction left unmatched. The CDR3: CASSPQQGMDLEQYF. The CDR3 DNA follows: TGTGCCAGCAGCCCTCAACAGGGGATGGATCTCGAGCAGTACTTC.

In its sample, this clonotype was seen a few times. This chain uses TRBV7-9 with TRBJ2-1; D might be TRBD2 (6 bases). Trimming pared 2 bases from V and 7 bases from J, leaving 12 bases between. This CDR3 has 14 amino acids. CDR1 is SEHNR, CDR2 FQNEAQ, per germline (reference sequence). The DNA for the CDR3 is TGTGCCAGCAGCTTATTCGCGGGACGGAATGAGCAGTTCTTC. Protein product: CASSLFAGRNEQFF.

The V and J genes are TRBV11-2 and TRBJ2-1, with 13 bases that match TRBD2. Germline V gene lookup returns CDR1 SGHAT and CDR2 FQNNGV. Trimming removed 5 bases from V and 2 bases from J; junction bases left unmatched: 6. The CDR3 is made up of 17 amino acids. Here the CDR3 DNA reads TGTGCCAGCAGCGGAGGGACTAGCGGGGTAACCTACAATGAGCAGTTCTTC. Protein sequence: CASSGGTSGVTYNEQFF.

The CDR3: CASSPWTGNYGYTF. Written as DNA, the CDR3 is TGTGCCAGCAGCCCTTGGACAGGGAACTATGGCTACACCTTC. The rearrangement links TRBV7-9 to TRBJ1-2; TRBD1 aligns across 8 bases. V lost 5 bases and J lost 2; bases outside the gene matches: 4. The germline V gene has CDR1 SEHNR and CDR2 FQNEAQ (reference sequence). The length of the CDR3 is 14 residues.

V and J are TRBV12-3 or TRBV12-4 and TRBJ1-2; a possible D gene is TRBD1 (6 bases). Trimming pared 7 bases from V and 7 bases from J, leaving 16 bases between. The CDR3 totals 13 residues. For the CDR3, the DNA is TGTGCCAGCACCATAGGGGGGGGCCTTGGCTACACCTTC. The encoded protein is CASTIGGGLGYTF.

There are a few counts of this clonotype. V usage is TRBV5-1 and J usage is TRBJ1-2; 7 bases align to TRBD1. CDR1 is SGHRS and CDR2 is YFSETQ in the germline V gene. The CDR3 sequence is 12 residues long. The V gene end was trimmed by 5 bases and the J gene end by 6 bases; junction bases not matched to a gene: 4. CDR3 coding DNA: TGCGCCAGCAGAGGGGGCCTTAATGGCTACACCTTC. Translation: CASRGGLNGYTF.